This TCR beta chain is drawn from a study of CD8 T cells in Susac syndrome. Study overall: Among the sequenced Susac syndrome patients, roughly six had active disease while 8 or 9 were in remission.

Reverse transcription used about 0.45 to 1 ug RNA and random hexamers. Amplification of TCR beta CDR3 across 54 Vbeta and 13 Jbeta was performed with immunoSEQ multiplex PCR. TCRdb ran MiXCR on the immunoSEQ multiplex PCR reads and lists one entry per CDR3 protein. In the table there are around 80,000 distinct CDR3 sequences, over 85% of which are singletons. Note on this clonotype: Its target is unknown.

V lost 6 bases and J lost 3, with 14 bases in between. The CDR3 length is 14 residues. Germline assignment: CDR1 MNHNS and CDR2 SASEGT. General study points: Among people with Susac, CD8+ clonal expansion was greatest in TEMRA cells and active patients.

The sample was CD8+ T cells from PBMCs. The chain recombines TRBV6-1 with TRBJ1-1, with a possible D match to TRBD1 (5 bases). The TCR originated in a human donor with Susac syndrome. The CDR3 region has the DNA TGTGCCAGCAGCGAGTTGCAGGGTGACACTGAAGCTTTCTTT. Protein product: CASSELQGDTEAFF.